These 30 T cell receptor beta chains came from one sample sequenced in a study of cytomegalovirus exposure and HLA in healthy donors. PCR used 60 Vbeta primers and 13 Jbeta primers. Some clones are missing from TCRdb's copy, which holds only in-frame ones; the method was immunoSEQ multiplex PCR. The repertoire holds around 82,000 clones, with roughly 79% as singletons. Sequencing was carried out using PBMCs. The receptors were gathered from a male donor in good health and CMV-seropositive.

CDR3 amino acids: CASSTGTNQGNTIYF. As DNA, the CDR3 is TGCGCCAGCAGCACGGGGACAAACCAAGGAAACACCATATATTTT. J is TRBJ1-3 and V is TRBV5-1; TRBD1 is a possible D gene (6 bases). The germline V and J ends were trimmed by 4 bases and 4 bases, with 15 bases remaining between them. CDR3 length equals 15 residues. Germline V gene sequence: CDR1 SGHRS, CDR2 YFSETQ.

The chain is built from TRBV11-2 and TRBJ1-6; tentative D call: TRBD1 (5 bases). Trimming pared 1 base from V and 1 base from J, leaving 17 bases between. This CDR3 has 19 amino acids. CDR1 is SGHAT, CDR2 FQNNGV, per germline. The CDR3 here is CASSLGRVGPLSYNSPLHF. Written as DNA, the CDR3 is TGTGCCAGCAGCTTAGGTCGTGTGGGGCCGCTTTCCTATAATTCACCCCTCCACTTT.

The chain uses TRBV19 and TRBJ2-3, with D maybe TRBD2 (5 bases). The V end was cut by 6 bases, the J end by 7 bases, with 20 bases between. CDR1 and CDR2 (germline): LNHDA, SQIVND (reference sequence). This CDR3 is 15 amino acids long. The CDR3, as DNA: TGTGCCAGTAGCCCCGGACGAGATGAGGGATATACGCAGTATTTT. Residues: CASSPGRDEGYTQYF.

This clone was picked up a small number of times. This chain uses TRBV4-2 with TRBJ2-3, with a weak D call TRBD2 (7 bases). The CDR3 sequence is 16 residues long. Germline V gives CDR1 LGHNA, CDR2 YNFKEQ. Deletions cut 5 bases from V and 2 bases from J, with 17 bases between. The CDR3 reads CASSALKGGHTDTQYF. DNA of the CDR3: TGTGCCAGCAGCGCCTTAAAGGGGGGGCACACAGATACGCAGTATTTT.

This clone has only a few counts. This sequence joins TRBV14 and TRBJ1-2; D may be TRBD1 (6 bases). The V end lost 1 base, the J end lost 10 bases, and 13 bases lay between the germline ends. This CDR3 region has 13 residues. Germline CDR1 reads SGHDN; CDR2 reads FVKESK. The CDR3, as DNA: TGTGCCAGCAGCCAAGTGGCAGGGGCAACCTACACCTTC. Translating it yields CASSQVAGATYTF. The full variable domain, rest sourced from reference TRBV14 and TRBJ1-2, is EAGVTQFPSHSVIEKGQTVTLRCDPISGHDNLYWYRRVMGKEIKFLLHFVKESKQDESGMPNNRFLAERTGGTYSTLKVQPAELEDSGVYFCASSQVAGATYTFGSGTRLTVV.

The gene calls are TRBV5-4 and TRBJ2-5, with a tentative D call TRBD2 (5 bases). The germline V and J ends were trimmed by 6 bases and 8 bases, with 20 bases remaining between them. The CDR3 has 14 residues. Looked up from germline, CDR1 is SGHNT and CDR2 is YYREEE (reference sequence). For the CDR3, the DNA is TGTGCCAGCACCCCCGTCGGATCCGAGGGCACCCAGTACTTC. Protein product: CASTPVGSEGTQYF. The full variable domain, rest sourced from reference TRBV5-4 and TRBJ2-5, is ETGVTQSPTHLIKTRGQQVTLRCSSQSGHNTVSWYQQALGQGPQFIFQYYREEENGRGNFPPRFSGLQFPNYSSELNVNALELDDSALYLCASTPVGSEGTQYFGPGTRLLVL.

The chain couples TRBV19 to TRBJ2-3; 11 positions agree with TRBD2. This CDR3 is 15 amino acids long. CDR1 is LNHDA, CDR2 SQIVND, per germline (reference sequence). After removal of 7 bases from V and 5 bases from J, the junction contained 8 bases not matched to a gene. In DNA, the CDR3 is TGTGCCAGTACTCGGAAGGGGACTAGCGGAGATACGCAGTATTTT. Its translation: CASTRKGTSGDTQYF. The full variable domain, rest sourced from reference TRBV19 and TRBJ2-3, is DGGITQSPKYLFRKEGQNVTLSCEQNLNHDAMYWYRQDPGQGLRLIYYSQIVNDFQKGDIAEGYSVSREKKESFPLTVTSAQKNPTAFYLCASTRKGTSGDTQYFGPGTRLTVL.

The chain recombines TRBV15 with TRBJ2-7; 9 nucleotides agree with TRBD1. V lost 5 bases and J lost 6; bases outside the gene matches: 5. The CDR3 sequence is 13 residues long. The germline CDR1 and CDR2 sequences are LNHNV and YYDKDF (reference sequence). For the CDR3, the DNA is TGTGCCACCAGCCCGGGACAGGGACTCGAGCAGTACTTC. Translation gives CATSPGQGLEQYF. The whole variable domain, filled in from reference TRBV15 and TRBJ2-7, reads DAMVIQNPRYQVTQFGKPVTLSCSQTLNHNVMYWYQQKSSQAPKLLFHYYDKDFNNEADTPDNFQSRRPNTSFCFLDIRSPGLGDTAMYLCATSPGQGLEQYFGPGTRLTVT.

The chain is built from TRBV28 and TRBJ1-2, with D uncertain. V was pared by 8 bases and J by 6 bases, with 4 bases between. Germline CDR1 is MDHEN and CDR2 is SYDVKM. The CDR3 is 9 residues long. CDR3 protein: CASGHGYTF. CDR3 sequence (DNA): TGTGCCAGCGGGCATGGCTACACCTTC.

J is TRBJ1-4 and V is TRBV5-4, with D perhaps matching TRBD1 (6 bases). CDR1 is SGHNT and CDR2 is YYREEE in the germline V gene (reference sequence). The CDR3 contains 15 residues. Trimming cost V 4 bases and J 3 bases, with 13 bases left between them. The CDR3 region is CASSRWGHPNEKLFF. CDR3 in DNA: TGTGCCAGCAGCCGCTGGGGACACCCTAATGAAAAACTGTTTTTT.

The V and J genes are TRBV9 and TRBJ1-2, with D possibly being TRBD1 (6 bases). The CDR3 loop spans 13 amino acids. Trimming stripped 5 bases from V and 6 bases from J, with 14 bases between. Germline V gene lookup returns CDR1 SGDLS and CDR2 YYNGEE. The CDR3 DNA sequence: TGTGCCAGCAGGAGTACAGGGTGGGATGGCTACACCTTC. As protein: CASRSTGWDGYTF.

The table lists this clone with a few counts. J is TRBJ1-2 and V is TRBV6-4; 7 bases fit TRBD1. V shed 2 bases and J 6 bases; nucleotides not matched to a gene: 9. This CDR3 is built from 15 residues. From germline, CDR1 is MRHNA and CDR2 SNTAGT. The DNA for the CDR3 is TGTGCCAGCAGTGACGGAGATGGGGACAGTGATGGCTACACCTTC. It translates to CASSDGDGDSDGYTF.

The gene calls are TRBV28 and TRBJ1-5, with D possibly matching TRBD1 (5 bases). Trimming cost V 11 bases and J 0 bases, with 23 bases left between them. Germline V CDR1 and CDR2: MDHEN, SYDVKM. The CDR3 covers 17 residues. CDR3: CASSRDPRLYSNQPQHF. The CDR3 region has the DNA TGTGCCTCCTCGCGGGACCCGAGATTATATAGCAATCAGCCCCAGCATTTT.

The chain links TRBV19 to TRBJ2-7; D remains ambiguous. The length of the CDR3 is 13 residues. Germline CDR1 is LNHDA and CDR2 is SQIVND (reference sequence). Trimming removed 1 base from V and 4 bases from J, with 8 bases in between. The CDR3 DNA follows: TGTGCCAGTAGTATAGGAGACGGGTACGAGCAGTACTTC. Its protein product is CASSIGDGYEQYF.

The V and J genes are TRBV5-1 and TRBJ2-7; TRBD1 matches at 8 bases. Germline V CDR1 and CDR2: SGHRS, YFSETQ. This CDR3 region has 14 residues. V shed 4 bases, J shed 6 bases, and the junction held 9 bases outside the gene matches. CDR3 coding DNA: TGCGCCAGCAGCAGGGGGACAGGTTCTCGCGAGCAGTACTTC. Residues: CASSRGTGSREQYF.

This chain's CDR3 is CASSSDNAGTRAYEQYF. The CDR3, as DNA: TGTGCCAGCAGCTCCGATAATGCCGGGACACGGGCCTACGAGCAGTACTTC. The V gene is TRBV11-2, the J gene TRBJ2-7, with D perhaps TRBD1 (6 bases). The CDR3 runs to 17 residues. Per the germline V gene, CDR1 is SGHAT and CDR2 is FQNNGV. The V gene lost 4 bases and the J gene lost 2 bases, with 21 bases spanning the gap.

This clone was seen a handful of times. The chain couples TRBV28 to TRBJ1-2; 8 nucleotides agree with TRBD1. This CDR3 has 16 residues. The J segment lost 3 bases and the V segment lost 4 bases, leaving 10 bases of the junction unmatched. Germline V gives CDR1 MDHEN, CDR2 SYDVKM. CDR3 amino acids: CASSSGGPPIYYGYTF. The CDR3 DNA reads TGTGCCAGCAGTTCAGGGGGCCCACCCATTTACTATGGCTACACCTTC.

This rearrangement joins TRBV15 to TRBJ2-5; 7 nucleotides agree with TRBD1. The ends lost 0 bases at V and 3 bases at J; junction bases unmatched: 1. The CDR3 sequence is 14 residues long. CDR1 LNHNV and CDR2 YYDKDF come from the germline V gene (reference sequence). The CDR3 region has the DNA TGTGCCACCAGCAGAGAGGACAGGAAAGAGACCCAGTACTTC. This gives the protein CATSREDRKETQYF.

The rearrangement uses TRBV6-4 and TRBJ2-1; 7 bases align to TRBD2. Germline values: CDR1 MRHNA, CDR2 SNTAGT. The V and J ends lost 4 bases and 5 bases, in that order; junction bases with no gene match: 2. This CDR3 spans 13 amino acids. The CDR3, as DNA: TGTGCCAGCAGTGCCCGGGAGGACAATGAGCAGTTCTTC. It specifies CASSAREDNEQFF.

DNA for the CDR3: TGTGCCAGCAGCCGAAGGGACAGAAGTGATGGCTACACCTTC. It codes for CASSRRDRSDGYTF. The chain employs TRBV7-9 and TRBJ1-2; TRBD1 matches 7 bases. CDR3 size: 14 residues. Germline V CDR1 and CDR2: SEHNR, FQNEAQ (reference sequence). The V segment lost 5 bases and the J segment 6 bases; nucleotides outside the gene matches: 9. Supplemented by reference TRBV7-9 and TRBJ1-2, the full variable domain reads DTGVSQNPRHKITKRGQNVTFRCDPISEHNRLYWYRQTLGQGPEFLTYFQNEAQLEKSRLLSDRFSAERPKGSFSTLEIQRTEQGDSAMYLCASSRRDRSDGYTFGSGTRLTVV.

The chain combines TRBV9 with TRBJ2-6, with D possibly being TRBD2 (5 bases). Germline-derived CDR1 and CDR2 are SGDLS and YYNGEE. Trimming removed 4 bases at V and 0 bases at J, with 14 bases between. There are 17 residues in the CDR3. CDR3 coding DNA: TGTGCCAGCAGCATAACCCGGGAAAACTCTGGGGCCAACGTCCTGACTTTC. This codes for CASSITRENSGANVLTF.

V is TRBV15 and J is TRBJ1-4; D gene unclear. V dropped 6 bases and J dropped 0 bases, with 8 bases sitting between them. The germline gives CDR1 LNHNV, CDR2 YYDKDF (reference sequence). The CDR3 contains 14 residues. The CDR3 region has the DNA TGTGCCACCAGTCCCAGGTCAACTAATGAAAAACTGTTTTTT. Its protein product is CATSPRSTNEKLFF.

This clone came up once. The V gene is TRBV29-1, the J gene TRBJ2-7; 10 bases agree with TRBD2. V lost 7 bases, J lost 2 bases, and 5 bases stayed unmatched. Germline lookup yields CDR1 SQVTM and CDR2 ANQGSEA. The CDR3 contains 13 residues. The CDR3 region is CSAGLAATYEQYF. CDR3 sequence (DNA): TGCAGCGCTGGACTAGCGGCTACCTACGAGCAGTACTTC.

This chain connects TRBV1 to TRBJ2-2; TRBD2 is the table's D call and was not checked against the DNA. TRBV1 is tagged as a pseudogene. There are 20 residues in the CDR3. CDR3 region: CTSSQAVLWGLAGNTGELFF. The DNA of the CDR3 is TGCACCAGCAGCCAAGCGGTTCTCTGGGGACTAGCGGGGAACACCGGGGAGCTGTTTTTT.

The chain recombines TRBV28 with TRBJ2-7; the match to TRBD1 covers 8 bases. Germline CDR1 reads MDHEN; CDR2 reads SYDVKM. The ends lost 10 bases at V and 6 bases at J; junction bases unmatched: 11. This CDR3 is built from 13 residues. CDR3: CAIQDRASPEQYF. The DNA of the CDR3 is TGTGCCATCCAGGACAGGGCCTCGCCCGAGCAGTACTTC.

The rearrangement uses TRBV4-2 and TRBJ2-2; TRBD1 matches at 7 bases. This CDR3 spans 17 amino acids. Germline values: CDR1 LGHNA, CDR2 YNFKEQ. V lost 0 bases to trimming and J lost 5 bases; unmatched junction nucleotides: 9. The CDR3 here is CASSQEQGIQLTGELFF. CDR3 in DNA: TGTGCCAGCAGCCAAGAACAGGGGATTCAGCTAACCGGGGAGCTGTTTTTT.

The chain combines TRBV28 with TRBJ2-3, with D maybe TRBD1 (5 bases). The CDR3 runs to 14 residues. V was shortened by 3 bases and J by 4 bases, with 11 bases between the two germline ends. The germline CDR1 and CDR2 sequences are MDHEN and SYDVKM. The DNA for the CDR3 is TGTGCCAGCAGTTTCCCAGGGAACCCAGATACGCAGTATTTT. Encoded protein: CASSFPGNPDTQYF.

The chain uses TRBV9 and TRBJ2-6; the D is unclear. CDR1 and CDR2 from the germline V gene are SGDLS and YYNGEE. The V and J ends lost 3 bases and 0 bases respectively, with 7 bases between them. CDR3 length: 15 amino acids. The CDR3 DNA reads TGTGCCAGCAGCGCACAGTTCTCTGGGGCCAACGTCCTGACTTTC. Translating it yields CASSAQFSGANVLTF.

The chain combines TRBV10-1 with TRBJ1-4; D unresolved. CDR3 length: 11 residues. In germline, CDR1 is WNHNN, CDR2 SYGVQD (reference sequence). Trimming removed 6 bases from V and 6 bases from J, with 5 bases in between. The CDR3 region has the DNA TGCGCCAGCAGCGTCCATGAAAAACTGTTTTTT. It translates to CASSVHEKLFF.

The V and J genes are TRBV27 and TRBJ1-1; D ambiguous. Germline V gene sequence: CDR1 MNHEY, CDR2 SMNVEV (reference sequence). This CDR3 spans 16 amino acids. The germline V and J ends were trimmed by 2 bases and 2 bases, with 15 bases remaining between them. DNA of the CDR3: TGTGCCAGCAGTTTAAGTTCATACTCCCCAAACACTGAAGCTTTCTTT. Its protein is CASSLSSYSPNTEAFF.